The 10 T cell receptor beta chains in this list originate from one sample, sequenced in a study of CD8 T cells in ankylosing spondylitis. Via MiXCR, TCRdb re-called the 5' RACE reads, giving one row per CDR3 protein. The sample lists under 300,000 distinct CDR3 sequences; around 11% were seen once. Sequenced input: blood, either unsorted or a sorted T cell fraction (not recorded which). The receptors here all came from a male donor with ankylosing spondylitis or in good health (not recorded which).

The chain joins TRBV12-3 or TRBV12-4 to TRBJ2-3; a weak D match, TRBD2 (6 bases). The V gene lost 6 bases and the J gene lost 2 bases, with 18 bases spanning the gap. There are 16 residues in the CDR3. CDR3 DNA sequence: TGTGCCAGCAGCCGCCCGGACGGGGGTACCACAGATACGCAGTATTTT. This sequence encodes CASSRPDGGTTDTQYF.

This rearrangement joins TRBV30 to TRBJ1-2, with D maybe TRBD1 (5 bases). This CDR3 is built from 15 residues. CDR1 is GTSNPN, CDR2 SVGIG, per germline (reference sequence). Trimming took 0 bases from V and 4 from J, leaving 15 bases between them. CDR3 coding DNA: TGTGCCTGGAGTGTACTGGGGGAAAGCGGCTATGGCTACACCTTC. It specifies CAWSVLGESGYGYTF. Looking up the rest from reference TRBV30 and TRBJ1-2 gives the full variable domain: SQTIHQWPATLVQPVGSPLSLECTVEGTSNPNLYWYRQAAGRGLQLLFYSVGIGQISSEVPQNLSASRPQDRQFILSSKKLLLSDSGFYLCAWSVLGESGYGYTFGSGTRLTVV.

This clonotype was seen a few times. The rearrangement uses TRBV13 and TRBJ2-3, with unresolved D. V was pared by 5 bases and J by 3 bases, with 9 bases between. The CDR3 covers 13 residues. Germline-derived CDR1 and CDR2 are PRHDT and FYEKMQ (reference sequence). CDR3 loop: CASSESPTDTQYF. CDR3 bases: TGTGCCAGCAGCGAGTCGCCGACAGATACGCAGTATTTT.

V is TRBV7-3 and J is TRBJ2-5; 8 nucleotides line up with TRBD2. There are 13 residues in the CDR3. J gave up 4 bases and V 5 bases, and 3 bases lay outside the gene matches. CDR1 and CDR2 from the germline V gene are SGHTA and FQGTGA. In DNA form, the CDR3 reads TGTGCCAGCAGCGGAGCGGGGGTAGAGACCCAGTACTTC. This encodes CASSGAGVETQYF.

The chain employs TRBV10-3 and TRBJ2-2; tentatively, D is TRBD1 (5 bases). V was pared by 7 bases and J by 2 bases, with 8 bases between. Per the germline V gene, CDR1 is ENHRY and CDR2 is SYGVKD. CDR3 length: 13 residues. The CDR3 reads CAITDRNTGELFF. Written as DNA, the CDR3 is TGTGCCATCACCGACAGAAACACCGGGGAGCTGTTTTTT.

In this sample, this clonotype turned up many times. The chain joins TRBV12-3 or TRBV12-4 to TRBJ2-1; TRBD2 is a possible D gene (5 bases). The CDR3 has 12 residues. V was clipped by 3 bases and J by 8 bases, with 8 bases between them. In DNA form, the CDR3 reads TGTGCCAGCAGTTTTCACGGGGATGAGCAGTTCTTC. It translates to CASSFHGDEQFF.

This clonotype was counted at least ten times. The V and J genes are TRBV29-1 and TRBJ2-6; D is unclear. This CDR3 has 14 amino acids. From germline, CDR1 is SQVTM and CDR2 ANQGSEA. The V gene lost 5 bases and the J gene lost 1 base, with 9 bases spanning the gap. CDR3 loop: CSVRGLSGANVLTF. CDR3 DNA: TGCAGCGTTCGCGGCTTATCTGGGGCCAACGTCCTGACTTTC.

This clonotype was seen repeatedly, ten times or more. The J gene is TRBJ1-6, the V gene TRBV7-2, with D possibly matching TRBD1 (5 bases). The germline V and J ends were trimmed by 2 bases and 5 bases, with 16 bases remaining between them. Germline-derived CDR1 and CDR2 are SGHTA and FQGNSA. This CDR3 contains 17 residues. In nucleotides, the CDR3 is TGTGCCAGCAGCTTAAGCTCTCGCAGGGCGGATAATTCACCCCTCCACTTT. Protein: CASSLSSRRADNSPLHF.

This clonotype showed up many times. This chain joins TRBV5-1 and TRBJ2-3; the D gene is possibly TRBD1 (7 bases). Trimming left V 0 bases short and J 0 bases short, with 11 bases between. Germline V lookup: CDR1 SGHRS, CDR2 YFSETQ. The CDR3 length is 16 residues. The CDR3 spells CASSLAQGGSTDTQYF. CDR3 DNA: TGCGCCAGCAGCTTGGCCCAGGGGGGCAGCACAGATACGCAGTATTTT.

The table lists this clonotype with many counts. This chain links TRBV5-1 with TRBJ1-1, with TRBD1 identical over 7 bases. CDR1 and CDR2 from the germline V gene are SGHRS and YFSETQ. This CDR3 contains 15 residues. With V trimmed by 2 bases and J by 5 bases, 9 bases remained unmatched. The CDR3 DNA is TGCGCCAGCAGCTTTAACCGGGACAGTCAAACTGAAGCTTTCTTT. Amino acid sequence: CASSFNRDSQTEAFF.